This T cell receptor (beta chain) stems from a study of blood T cell repertoires in COVID-19. Turning to the study itself: Material from acute and convalescent COVID-19 was sourced from the United States, Italy and Spain.

Original data processing: Reference gene primers were amplified, and this amplification served to estimate nucleated cell counts. The data were produced by immunoSEQ multiplex PCR, yet TCRdb's version contains in-frame clones alone and is incomplete. Clone size and V and J calls were adopted from that table, with D and trimming inferred from the DNA. The top ten hold approximately 10% of the sample, which has roughly 150,000 clones, about 80% seen once. Germline lookup yields CDR1 MNHEY and CDR2 SMNVEV (reference sequence). The CDR3 runs 14 residues. Trimming cost V 6 bases and J 6 bases, with 17 bases left between them.

The chain combines TRBV27 with TRBJ1-1, with D possibly TRBD1 on 6 matching bases. The origin of this receptor is a man aged 70-80 years with active or convalescent COVID-19. Sequenced material: peripheral blood. CDR3 DNA sequence: TGTGCCAGCAGACGGCAGGGGCTCGTCGCTGAAGCTTTCTTT. Its protein is CASRRQGLVAEAFF.